The TCR beta chain described here comes from a study of blood T cell repertoires in COVID-19 (dated by TCRdb to the early 2020s). For the study in its entirety: The collaborator samples originated in the United States, Italy and Spain and spanned the acute and convalescent phases of COVID-19. The material from the prospective study consisted of cDNA or gDNA derived from T cells, B-cell-depleted T cells, or PBMCs. Deeply sampled blood TCRbeta repertoires from subjects exposed to, actively infected with, or recovered from COVID-19 were included in the dataset. The repertoires were released in a freely available public database intended as a resource for research on the immune response to SARS-CoV-2. Samples came from the ongoing ImmuneRACE study (first 160 participants) plus 1,254 subjects from 6 global collaborators. A de-identified subject ID, COVID-19 status, age in years and sex were almost always included in the sample metadata. Where available, HLA class I and class II types were taken from metadata supplied by the sample provider and were not determined by assay-based typing. General conclusions and limits of the study: How much clinical and demographic metadata was included differed by source and by participant, and the metadata was provided uncurated.

TCRbeta CDR3 regions were amplified from genomic DNA using the immunoSEQ Assay, a bias-controlled multiplex PCR. The study's own analysis went as follows. Within the assay, amplification of reference gene primers was used to estimate how many nucleated cells each sample contained. Sequence reads were collapsed and filtered to measure the absolute abundance of every unique TCRbeta CDR3 rearrangement. For each sample, productive Simpson clonality was calculated by taking the square root of Simpson's diversity index across productive rearrangements. TCRdb limited this immuneACCESS table to in-frame rearrangements with V and J called. A share of clones is missing; checked studies link under half to unresolved V genes, and the rest is unexplained. Clone size and the V and J calls come from that table; the DNA yielded D and trimming. Here the sample has around 65,000 clones; approximately 91% occur a single time. The ten largest clones capture 1.6% of the sample.

V and J lose 3 bases and 3 bases, and a span of 11 bases separates them. From its cysteine to its phenylalanine, the CDR3 spans 14 amino acids. Only the CDR3 portion is preserved as DNA: 42 bases, with reading frame beginning at the first base. CDR1 and CDR2 were assigned from the germline V gene as KGHSH and LQKENI. This clone was seen once. Its recognized antigen is unknown. Base qualities are missing; no much larger clone stands one base away. Each collaborating institution followed its own protocols to collect whole blood in K2EDTA tubes. For TCRbeta analysis, collaborator samples were shipped as frozen whole blood, as isolated PBMCs, or as DNA extracted from either sample type.

The sequencing sample was made of peripheral blood. Recombination linked TRBV18 to TRBJ1-1, with an unclear D gene assignment. The TCR sequence derives from a human donor in a cohort sampled during active COVID-19. The CDR3 protein: CASSPGEVDTEAFF. Here is the DNA: TGTGCCAGCTCACCTGGGGAGGTGGACACTGAAGCTTTCTTT. With the rest looked up from the reference TRBV18 and TRBJ1-1 genes rather than sequenced, the full variable domain is NAGVMQNPRHLVRRRGQEARLRCSPMKGHSHVYWYRQLPEEGLKFMVYLQKENIIDESGMPKERFSAEFPKEGPSILRIQQVVRGDSAAYFCASSPGEVDTEAFFGQGTRLTVV.